The clone carrying this TCR beta chain was observed many times. Its specificity is unknown. TCR cDNA molecules were tagged individually, and each one carried a unique molecular identifier. TCRdb recomputed calls from the 5' RACE reads with MiXCR, one row per CDR3 protein. The profile shows about 52,000 distinct CDR3 sequences, 6.5% to 7.5% of them singletons. The data are from a study of spatial heterogeneity in lung cancer. Turning to the study itself: The authors sequenced available follow-up PBMC samples, taken a median of about 24 months after resection. The count of detected beta-chain sequences consistently exceeded that of alpha-chain sequences. Study results and caveats: Ubiquitous, expanded tumor-derived TCRs were more frequently observed in blood at resection than at follow-up.

Time point noted: blood at routine non-recurrence follow-up after resection. Tumor, nontumor lung or frozen PBMC supplied whole RNA that was sequenced unsorted. CDR1 SGHDT and CDR2 YYEEEE come from the germline V gene. CDR3 size: 16 residues. Losses at the gene ends were 5 bases for V and 10 bases for J; bases not matched to a gene: 14. The sequenced sample was PBMCs, obtained at follow-up. V and J are TRBV5-6 and TRBJ2-3, with 12 bases identical to TRBD1. The receptor's source is a female donor with early-stage non-small cell lung cancer. CDR3 protein: CASRAVGQGAPMSQYF. The CDR3 DNA reads as TGTGCCAGCAGGGCGGTGGGACAGGGGGCTCCGATGTCGCAGTATTTT.